The next 15 T cell receptor beta chains were all read from a single sample in a study of liver allograft versus peripheral blood T cells. Across the whole study: Transplanted-liver T cell receptor repertoires were compared with recipients' peripheral blood repertoires.

One entry per CDR3 protein, called by TCRdb with MiXCR from the reads. The data hold 7,000 to 9,000 distinct CDR3 sequences, with about a fifth observed a single time. These receptors all come from a human patient who had a liver transplant. Some T cells may be provided by the graft donor.

By sample fraction, this clonotype is medium-sized (0.01 to 0.1%). The chain has TRBV6-6 and TRBJ1-1; TRBD1 agrees at 10 bases. V shed 7 bases and J 1 base; nucleotides not matched to a gene: 15. In germline, CDR1 is MNHNY, CDR2 SVGAGI (reference sequence). The CDR3 consists of 18 residues. CDR3 residues: CASKRQGAWVAENTEAFF. In DNA, the CDR3 is TGTGCCAGCAAGAGACAGGGGGCTTGGGTGGCCGAGAACACTGAAGCTTTCTTT.

By share, this clonotype ranks as medium-sized. The chain couples TRBV18 to TRBJ2-1; 10 bases agree with TRBD1. CDR1 is KGHSH, CDR2 LQKENI, per germline. The CDR3 runs to 16 residues. Unmatched junction bases numbered 4, after V lost 3 bases and J lost 2 bases. CDR3 nucleotide sequence: TGTGCCAGCTCACCCCAGGACAGGGGGACCTACAATGAGCAGTTCTTC. Protein product: CASSPQDRGTYNEQFF.

The DNA for the CDR3 is TGTGCCAGCAGGAGGACAGGGAGCACTGAAGCTTTCTTT. This translates into CASRRTGSTEAFF. The chain couples TRBV27 to TRBJ1-1; 8 bases are shared with TRBD1. The CDR3 sequence is 13 residues long. Germline CDR1 reads MNHEY; CDR2 reads SMNVEV (reference sequence). V was clipped by 6 bases and J by 4 bases; unmatched bases: 4.

The chain uses TRBV11-3 and TRBJ2-2, with D uncertain. V lost 1 base to trimming and J lost 3 bases, with 6 bases between them. Germline assignment: CDR1 SGHNT and CDR2 YENEEA. The CDR3 is 14 amino acids. The CDR3 bases are TGTGCCAGCAGCTTAGGGCCGGACACCGGGGAGCTGTTTTTT. It translates to CASSLGPDTGELFF.

The sample holds many counts of this clonotype. The J gene is TRBJ1-2, the V gene TRBV30; tentative D call: TRBD1 (5 bases). This CDR3 region has 15 residues. Germline V gene lookup returns CDR1 GTSNPN and CDR2 SVGIG (reference sequence). Between the trimmed V and J ends, which lost 2 bases and 3 bases, there was a span of 16 bases. For the CDR3, the DNA is TGTGCCTGGAGTACCCATTGGGGGAACCACTATGGCTACACCTTC. Translated: CAWSTHWGNHYGYTF.

This rearrangement joins TRBV30 to TRBJ2-2, with 12 bases fitting TRBD2. V shed 1 base and J 6 bases; nucleotides not matched to a gene: 12. This CDR3 has 18 residues. Germline values: CDR1 GTSNPN, CDR2 SVGIG (reference sequence). The CDR3 coding sequence is TGTGCCTGGAGTGCACCCCTCGGACTAGCGGGGCTCTCCGGGGAGCTGTTTTTT. It yields the protein CAWSAPLGLAGLSGELFF.

This chain links TRBV20-1 with TRBJ1-2, with TRBD1 as a possible D gene (6 bases). This CDR3 region has 14 residues. The V and J ends lost 6 bases and 0 bases respectively, with 14 bases between them. Germline V gene sequence: CDR1 DFQATT, CDR2 SNEGSKA (reference sequence). CDR3 sequence reads: CSAWGAQSNYGYTF. The CDR3 coding sequence is TGCAGTGCCTGGGGGGCACAGTCTAACTATGGCTACACCTTC.

Details on this clonotype: This may be a read error, as it is one base from a much larger clone. The CDR3 sequence is CASNGGYSKQPQHF. CDR3 nucleotide sequence: TGTGCCAGCAACGGGGGATATAGCAAACAGCCCCAGCATTTT. The J gene is TRBJ1-5, the V gene TRBV6-2 or TRBV6-3; D may be TRBD1 (5 bases). The length of the CDR3 is 14 residues. Germline V gene sequence: CDR1 MNHEY, CDR2 SVGEGT.

This clonotype counts as medium-sized (0.01 to 0.1%). The rearrangement uses TRBV6-2 or TRBV6-3 and TRBJ1-1; D may be TRBD1 (5 bases). Germline V gene data show CDR1 as MNHEY and CDR2 as SVGEGT. CDR3 length: 16 amino acids. Trimming cost V 0 bases and J 4 bases, with 15 bases left between them. The CDR3 DNA reads as TGTGCCAGCAGTTACTCGTCGGGGGGAGAGAGCACTGAAGCTTTCTTT. It specifies CASSYSSGGESTEAFF.

This clonotype was picked up many times. This chain links TRBV6-5 with TRBJ1-1; D unresolved. With 2 bases removed from V and 10 bases from J, the gap between germline ends came to 17 bases. CDR3 length: 14 residues. Germline assignment: CDR1 MNHEY and CDR2 SVGAGI. DNA for the CDR3: TGTGCCAGCAGTTACGGGAGAATGAGGGAGGGAGCTTTCTTT. It specifies CASSYGRMREGAFF.

This clonotype was seen repeatedly, ten times or more. V and J are TRBV9 and TRBJ2-1; D gene ambiguous. Germline loops: CDR1 SGDLS, CDR2 YYNGEE. The CDR3 runs to 13 residues. V lost 1 base and J 5 bases, leaving 7 bases between the germline ends. CDR3 nucleotide sequence: TGTGCCAGCAGCGTAATAGATAACAATGAGCAGTTCTTC. This sequence encodes CASSVIDNNEQFF.

This clonotype is medium-sized (0.01 to 0.1%) by share. This rearrangement joins TRBV24-1 to TRBJ2-5; 11 positions agree with TRBD1. Losses at the gene ends were 3 bases for V and 6 bases for J; bases not matched to a gene: 8. This CDR3 region has 16 residues. Germline V gene data show CDR1 as KGHDR and CDR2 as SFDVKD. The CDR3 sequence is CATSDHPGQGGQTQYF. In DNA, the CDR3 is TGTGCCACCAGTGATCATCCGGGACAGGGGGGGCAGACCCAGTACTTC.

By sample fraction, this clonotype is medium-sized (0.01 to 0.1%). The genes are TRBV6-2 or TRBV6-3 and TRBJ2-1; weak D call: TRBD2 (5 bases). Germline lookup yields CDR1 MNHEY and CDR2 SVGEGT. The CDR3 contains 13 residues. The V and J ends lost 6 bases and 2 bases respectively, with 8 bases between them. CDR3 DNA sequence: TGTGCCAGCAGGGGAGATACCTACAATGAGCAGTTCTTC. Protein product: CASRGDTYNEQFF.

This chain links TRBV9 with TRBJ1-1, with D possibly TRBD1 on 5 matching bases. The CDR3 runs 14 residues. V was pared by 1 base and J by 0 bases, with 7 bases between. In germline, CDR1 is SGDLS, CDR2 YYNGEE. The CDR3 DNA sequence: TGTGCCAGCAGCGTATCAGGGATGAACACTGAAGCTTTCTTT. It translates to CASSVSGMNTEAFF.

This clonotype is medium-sized (0.01 to 0.1%) by share. The chain joins TRBV19 to TRBJ1-5; weak D call: TRBD1 (5 bases). The CDR3 is 15 residues long. The germline V gene encodes CDR1 LNHDA and CDR2 SQIVND (reference sequence). V lost 9 bases and J lost 1, with 16 bases in between. CDR3 coding DNA: TGTGCCAGCCTTCAGGGCCTCGAAAGCAATCAGCCCCAGCATTTT. Protein product: CASLQGLESNQPQHF.